A selection of T cell receptor beta chains follows, all from one sample in a study of T cell responses to AZD1222 COVID-19 vaccine. Produced via immunoSEQ multiplex PCR; TCRdb's table is partial and in-frame only. The sample has 120,000 to 150,000 clones, around nine tenths seen once; the top ten hold about 3.5%. Sequencing used peripheral blood, obtained on day 0 of AZD1222 vaccination. The receptors were gathered from an adult in good health. Each CDR3 is given with its conserved first and last residue. Fields, in order: D gene, clone size, V gene, J gene, CDR3 DNA, CDR3 protein. The D gene is left open where the match is weak. The size of a clone is reported for some rows only, either as once, few or many, or as a class for expanded clones.

d_gene: -
abundance: -
v_gene: TRBV18
j_gene: TRBJ1-5
CDR3nt: TGTGCCAGCTCATCCGAGGGCTCTCAGCCCCAGCATTTT
CDR3aa: CASSSEGSQPQHF

d_gene: TRBD1
abundance: -
v_gene: TRBV30
j_gene: TRBJ1-1
CDR3nt: TGTGCCTGGATTAAGGGGTGGACAGGGCAAGCTTTCTTT
CDR3aa: CAWIKGWTGQAFF

d_gene: -
abundance: -
v_gene: TRBV27
j_gene: TRBJ2-1
CDR3nt: TGTGCCAGCAGTTCCCCGGACAGACCTTACAATGAGCAGTTCTTC
CDR3aa: CASSSPDRPYNEQFF

d_gene: -
abundance: -
v_gene: TRBV7-9
j_gene: TRBJ1-1
CDR3nt: TGTGCCAGCAGCTTAGCAGGGCCGATGAACACTGAAGCTTTCTTT
CDR3aa: CASSLAGPMNTEAFF

d_gene: -
abundance: -
v_gene: TRBV9
j_gene: TRBJ2-7
CDR3nt: TGTGCCAGCAGCCAATTCTGGACACCCTTAGAGCAGTACTTC
CDR3aa: CASSQFWTPLEQYF

d_gene: -
abundance: -
v_gene: TRBV6-8
j_gene: TRBJ2-3
CDR3nt: TGTGCCAGCAGGCGACAGGGCACAGATACGCAGTATTTT
CDR3aa: CASRRQGTDTQYF

d_gene: -
abundance: -
v_gene: TRBV19
j_gene: TRBJ2-7
CDR3nt: TGTGCCAGTAGTATCCAGGACAGATACGAGCAGTACTTC
CDR3aa: CASSIQDRYEQYF

d_gene: TRBD1
abundance: -
v_gene: TRBV7-2
j_gene: TRBJ1-1
CDR3nt: TGTGCCAGCAGCCCGACAGGGGTTAGAGCTTTCTTT
CDR3aa: CASSPTGVRAFF

d_gene: TRBD2
abundance: -
v_gene: TRBV15
j_gene: TRBJ2-1
CDR3nt: TGTGCCACCAGCAGATATTCCTCGGGACTAGCGCCCAAGTACAATGAGCAGTTCTTC
CDR3aa: CATSRYSSGLAPKYNEQFF

d_gene: -
abundance: -
v_gene: TRBV10-2
j_gene: TRBJ1-1
CDR3nt: TGCGCCAGCAGTGACAGAGTCTTACCCTTCTGGAACACTGAAGCTTTCTTT
CDR3aa: CASSDRVLPFWNTEAFF

d_gene: TRBD1
abundance: -
v_gene: TRBV27
j_gene: TRBJ1-2
CDR3nt: TGTGCCAGCAGATTTACCGGGACAGTGCGCCATGGCTACACCTTC
CDR3aa: CASRFTGTVRHGYTF

d_gene: TRBD1
abundance: -
v_gene: TRBV6-5
j_gene: TRBJ1-1
CDR3nt: TGTGCCAGCAGTATAGACAGGGCGAACACTGAAGCTTTCTTT
CDR3aa: CASSIDRANTEAFF

d_gene: -
abundance: -
v_gene: TRBV24-1
j_gene: TRBJ1-1
CDR3nt: TGTGCCACCAGTGATAGTTTGACGAACACTGAAGCTTTCTTT
CDR3aa: CATSDSLTNTEAFF

d_gene: TRBD2
abundance: -
v_gene: TRBV7-9
j_gene: TRBJ2-5
CDR3nt: TGTGCCAGCAGCAAGGGACTAGCGGGAGGGGAGGGGGAGACCCAGTACTTC
CDR3aa: CASSKGLAGGEGETQYF

d_gene: -
abundance: -
v_gene: TRBV18
j_gene: TRBJ2-3
CDR3nt: TGTGCCAGCTCACTAACAGCCACAGATACGCAGTATTTT
CDR3aa: CASSLTATDTQYF

d_gene: -
abundance: -
v_gene: TRBV7-9
j_gene: TRBJ1-6
CDR3nt: TGTGCCAGCAGCTTCGACAGCGTTAATTCACCCCTCCACTTT
CDR3aa: CASSFDSVNSPLHF

d_gene: -
abundance: -
v_gene: TRBV25-1
j_gene: TRBJ2-3
CDR3nt: TGTGCCAGCAGTGCGGGGGCAGATACGCAGTATTTT
CDR3aa: CASSAGADTQYF

d_gene: -
abundance: -
v_gene: TRBV5-4
j_gene: TRBJ2-7
CDR3nt: TGTGCCAGCAGCGTGGGAGCTTTGAAGCAGTACTTC
CDR3aa: CASSVGALKQYF

d_gene: TRBD2
abundance: -
v_gene: TRBV10-2
j_gene: TRBJ2-5
CDR3nt: TGCGCCAGCAGTGAGCGGGGACTAGCGGGGGCTACCCACCAAGAGACCCAGTACTTC
CDR3aa: CASSERGLAGATHQETQYF

d_gene: -
abundance: -
v_gene: TRBV30
j_gene: TRBJ1-5
CDR3nt: TGTGCCTGGGGGGGACTCCATAGCAATCAGCCCCAGCATTTT
CDR3aa: CAWGGLHSNQPQHF

d_gene: TRBD2
abundance: -
v_gene: TRBV12-5
j_gene: TRBJ2-1
CDR3nt: TGTGCTAGTGGTTTGGAAAGGACTAGCGGGAGTAATGAGCAGTTCTTC
CDR3aa: CASGLERTSGSNEQFF

d_gene: -
abundance: -
v_gene: TRBV20-1
j_gene: TRBJ2-7
CDR3nt: TGCAGTGCTAGCGCCCCTAACGAGCAGTACTTC
CDR3aa: CSASAPNEQYF

d_gene: TRBD1
abundance: -
v_gene: TRBV7-9
j_gene: TRBJ2-3
CDR3nt: TGTGCCAGCAGCTCAAGGACAGGGGCTACAGATACGCAGTATTTT
CDR3aa: CASSSRTGATDTQYF

d_gene: TRBD1
abundance: -
v_gene: TRBV5-6
j_gene: TRBJ2-7
CDR3nt: TGTGCCAGCAGCCGGCCTAGGGGGACAGGGCGGTACGAGCAGTACTTC
CDR3aa: CASSRPRGTGRYEQYF

d_gene: -
abundance: -
v_gene: TRBV12-3/TRBV12-4
j_gene: TRBJ2-2
CDR3nt: TGTGCCAGCAGGCCCTTGAACACCGGGGAGCTGTTTTTT
CDR3aa: CASRPLNTGELFF

d_gene: -
abundance: -
v_gene: TRBV12-3/TRBV12-4
j_gene: TRBJ2-1
CDR3nt: TGTGCCAGCAGTCCAGGTACTAGTAGGCAGTTCTTC
CDR3aa: CASSPGTSRQFF

d_gene: -
abundance: few
v_gene: TRBV3-1/TRBV3-2
j_gene: TRBJ1-4
CDR3nt: TGTGCCAGCAGCCGTCAGTCCAGGGAAGGAAAACTGTTTTTT
CDR3aa: CASSRQSREGKLFF

d_gene: -
abundance: -
v_gene: TRBV4-3
j_gene: TRBJ2-7
CDR3nt: TGCGCCAGCAGCCAAGTCGTGACCCCCTACGAGCAGTACTTC
CDR3aa: CASSQVVTPYEQYF

d_gene: -
abundance: -
v_gene: TRBV5-1
j_gene: TRBJ1-1
CDR3nt: TGCGCCAGCAGCCCTCGGGAGGGGCTCTCTCGCACTGAAGCTTTCTTT
CDR3aa: CASSPREGLSRTEAFF

d_gene: -
abundance: once
v_gene: TRBV28
j_gene: TRBJ1-2
CDR3nt: TGTGCCAGCAGTCCCATCACAGGACTCTATGGCTACACCTTC
CDR3aa: CASSPITGLYGYTF

d_gene: TRBD1
abundance: -
v_gene: TRBV6-2/TRBV6-3
j_gene: TRBJ2-7
CDR3nt: TGTGCCAGCAGCAGCGAAAGGGACAGCGGCTACGAGCAGTACTTC
CDR3aa: CASSSERDSGYEQYF

d_gene: -
abundance: -
v_gene: TRBV29-1
j_gene: TRBJ2-3
CDR3nt: TGCAGCGTTGAGCTAGCCGCGCAGTATTTT
CDR3aa: CSVELAAQYF

d_gene: -
abundance: -
v_gene: TRBV11-2
j_gene: TRBJ2-1
CDR3nt: TGTGCCAGCAGCTTAGATCGGCTCTTGGGGGTCTTC
CDR3aa: CASSLDRLLGVF

d_gene: -
abundance: -
v_gene: TRBV28
j_gene: TRBJ2-3
CDR3nt: TGTGCCAGCAATAGACAGGAAAGCACAGATACGCAGTATTTT
CDR3aa: CASNRQESTDTQYF

d_gene: -
abundance: -
v_gene: TRBV13
j_gene: TRBJ2-1
CDR3nt: TGTGCCAGCAGCCCGCGACAGAAATCCTACAATGAGCAGTTCTTC
CDR3aa: CASSPRQKSYNEQFF

d_gene: TRBD2
abundance: once
v_gene: TRBV6-2/TRBV6-3
j_gene: TRBJ2-1
CDR3nt: TGTGCCAGCAGTTACTCAAGGACTAGCGGGAGAGGAAATGAGCAGTTCTTC
CDR3aa: CASSYSRTSGRGNEQFF

d_gene: -
abundance: -
v_gene: TRBV28
j_gene: TRBJ1-2
CDR3nt: TGTGCCAGCAGTGCTCATGGGGGAGACTATGGCTACACCTTC
CDR3aa: CASSAHGGDYGYTF

d_gene: -
abundance: once
v_gene: TRBV29-1
j_gene: TRBJ2-7
CDR3nt: TGCAGCGTTGGAGGAGGCGAGCAGTACTTC
CDR3aa: CSVGGGEQYF

d_gene: TRBD1
abundance: -
v_gene: TRBV9
j_gene: TRBJ2-3
CDR3nt: TGTGCCAGCAGCGCGCGGGACAGGGGATCCGAAGATACGCAGTATTTT
CDR3aa: CASSARDRGSEDTQYF

d_gene: -
abundance: -
v_gene: TRBV20-1
j_gene: TRBJ1-1
CDR3nt: TGCAGTGCTAGTGAGTCCGGGCGGACTGAAGCTTTCTTT
CDR3aa: CSASESGRTEAFF

d_gene: -
abundance: -
v_gene: TRBV27
j_gene: TRBJ2-5
CDR3nt: TGTGCCAGCAGTTTAGTCTCCACCCCGGAGACCCAGTACTTC
CDR3aa: CASSLVSTPETQYF

d_gene: -
abundance: -
v_gene: TRBV19
j_gene: TRBJ2-1
CDR3nt: TGTGCCAGTAGTATTTATGGCGGGATCTACAATGAGCAGTTCTTC
CDR3aa: CASSIYGGIYNEQFF

d_gene: TRBD1
abundance: -
v_gene: TRBV19
j_gene: TRBJ1-5
CDR3nt: TGTGCCAGTAGCCCCTGGGGGACAGGGAATCAGCCCCAGCATTTT
CDR3aa: CASSPWGTGNQPQHF

d_gene: TRBD1
abundance: -
v_gene: TRBV5-6
j_gene: TRBJ2-7
CDR3nt: TGTGCCAGCGACGCGGGACAGGGGGTCGAGCAGTACTTC
CDR3aa: CASDAGQGVEQYF

d_gene: -
abundance: -
v_gene: TRBV18
j_gene: TRBJ1-4
CDR3nt: TGTGCCAGCTCCCTGGAATCCCTCGGGGAAAAACTGTTTTTT
CDR3aa: CASSLESLGEKLFF

d_gene: -
abundance: -
v_gene: TRBV7-2
j_gene: TRBJ1-1
CDR3nt: TGTGCCAGCAGCCCAGGGCAGGGGAGCACTGAAGCTTTCTTT
CDR3aa: CASSPGQGSTEAFF

d_gene: TRBD2
abundance: -
v_gene: TRBV6-5
j_gene: TRBJ2-7
CDR3nt: TGTGCCAGCAGTTACGGCGGACGGGGGGCCTACGAGCAGTACTTC
CDR3aa: CASSYGGRGAYEQYF

d_gene: -
abundance: -
v_gene: TRBV11-3
j_gene: TRBJ1-1
CDR3nt: TGTGCCAGCAGCTACGGCACTGAAGCTTTCTTT
CDR3aa: CASSYGTEAFF

d_gene: -
abundance: -
v_gene: TRBV20-1
j_gene: TRBJ1-4
CDR3nt: TGCAGTGCTAGTAGAGGGGAATGGGAAAAACTGTTTTTT
CDR3aa: CSASRGEWEKLFF

d_gene: TRBD1
abundance: -
v_gene: TRBV5-1
j_gene: TRBJ2-1
CDR3nt: TGCGCCAGCAGCTTGAGGACAGGGGGCAATGAGCAGTTCTTC
CDR3aa: CASSLRTGGNEQFF

d_gene: TRBD2
abundance: once
v_gene: TRBV7-9
j_gene: TRBJ2-1
CDR3nt: TGTGCCAGCAGCTTTCTAGCGGGAGTAGTGGATGAGCAGTTCTTC
CDR3aa: CASSFLAGVVDEQFF

d_gene: TRBD2
abundance: -
v_gene: TRBV4-3
j_gene: TRBJ2-3
CDR3nt: TGCGCCAGCAGCCAATACGGACTAGCGGGAGGAGATACGCAGTATTTT
CDR3aa: CASSQYGLAGGDTQYF

d_gene: -
abundance: -
v_gene: TRBV30
j_gene: TRBJ1-1
CDR3nt: TGTGCCTGGACGTACAGGCTGAACACTGAAGCTTTCTTT
CDR3aa: CAWTYRLNTEAFF

d_gene: -
abundance: once
v_gene: TRBV30
j_gene: TRBJ1-6
CDR3nt: TGTGCCTCGGAGGCGGGGGACTCACCCCTCCACTTT
CDR3aa: CASEAGDSPLHF

d_gene: -
abundance: -
v_gene: TRBV19
j_gene: TRBJ2-6
CDR3nt: TGTGCCAGTACCCAGGCAGGCTTAAGCTCTGGGGCCAACGTCCTGACTTTC
CDR3aa: CASTQAGLSSGANVLTF